The T cell receptor (beta chain) described here comes from a study of cytomegalovirus exposure and HLA in healthy donors. Whole-study findings and limits: The study labeled roughly 160 TCR beta chains cytomegalovirus-associated. Donors were assumed by presence/absence analyses to have roughly uniform sequencing depth.

Germline-derived CDR1 and CDR2 are SGHTA and FQGNSA. The CDR3 is 16 amino acids. Deletions cut 1 base from V and 6 bases from J, with 16 bases between. Primers for the PCR totalled 60 Vbeta and 13 Jbeta. Methods used by the authors: In a later analysis, some 80 million unique TCR beta chains included roughly 11 million shared by two or more donors. Produced via immunoSEQ multiplex PCR; TCRdb's table is partial and in-frame only. V and J calls and clone size are those listed in that table; D and trimming were worked out from the DNA. The data show about 110,000 clones, 60% to 80% seen once. To note about this clone: Its antigen is unknown.

V usage is TRBV7-2 and J usage is TRBJ1-5; D not certain. The TCR was taken from a man between 18 and 35 years old in good health and CMV-seronegative. Sequencing input: PBMCs. The CDR3 region is CASSLVGRGWVQPQHF. The DNA for the CDR3 is TGTGCCAGCAGCTTAGTCGGACGGGGTTGGGTTCAGCCCCAGCATTTT.